These T cell receptor beta chains were read from a single sample in a study of T cell changes during pregnancy in multiple sclerosis. TCRdb's copy holds only in-frame clones and misses some; the assay was immunoSEQ multiplex PCR. Among some 100,000 clones listed, around 93% were seen once. Sequences were derived from peripheral blood, sampled before pregnancy. All receptors derive from a female donor with multiple sclerosis, enrolled in a pregnancy study. The CDR3 runs from the conserved cysteine through the conserved F or W. Each record gives: V gene, CDR3 length, D gene, J gene, clone size, CDR3 protein, CDR3 DNA. D genes are given only for firm matches. Clone size appears in some rows only: once, few, many, or a class for an expanded clone.

V: TRBV14
length: 16
D: .
J: TRBJ1-1
size: .
CDR3: CASSQPRKQGDTEAFF
DNA: TGTGCCAGCAGCCAACCTAGAAAGCAAGGAGACACTGAAGCTTTCTTT

V: TRBV19
length: 16
D: .
J: TRBJ1-1
size: .
CDR3: CASRTQATGLDTEAFF
DNA: TGTGCCAGTAGGACACAAGCTACAGGGCTGGACACTGAAGCTTTCTTT

V: TRBV19
length: 13
D: .
J: TRBJ2-1
size: .
CDR3: CASSTSSYNEQFF
DNA: TGTGCCAGTAGCACGAGCTCCTACAATGAGCAGTTCTTC

V: TRBV13
length: 20
D: TRBD1
J: TRBJ1-2
size: .
CDR3: CASSLWSTRDRAYISYGYTF
DNA: TGTGCCAGCAGCCTGTGGTCGACTCGGGACAGGGCTTATATTAGCTATGGCTACACCTTC

V: TRBV10-1
length: 18
D: TRBD1
J: TRBJ2-3
size: .
CDR3: CASRPNAYYRGRTDTQYF
DNA: TGCGCCAGCCGCCCGAACGCTTACTACAGGGGTCGCACAGATACGCAGTATTTT

V: TRBV5-1
length: 13
D: .
J: TRBJ2-5
size: .
CDR3: CASSFTAQETQYF
DNA: TGCGCCAGCAGCTTTACTGCTCAAGAGACCCAGTACTTC

V: TRBV11-2
length: 15
D: .
J: TRBJ1-1
size: .
CDR3: CASSLSGHSNTEAFF
DNA: TGTGCCAGCAGCCTATCGGGACATTCGAACACTGAAGCTTTCTTT

V: TRBV7-9
length: 13
D: .
J: TRBJ1-2
size: .
CDR3: CASSRGQAEGYTF
DNA: TGTGCCAGCAGCCGCGGCCAAGCTGAAGGCTACACCTTC

V: TRBV7-9
length: 13
D: TRBD1
J: TRBJ1-1
size: few
CDR3: CASSPPETGEAFF
DNA: TGTGCCAGCAGCCCCCCTGAGACAGGGGAAGCTTTCTTT

V: TRBV4-1
length: 15
D: .
J: TRBJ2-5
size: .
CDR3: CASSQDLGGQETQYF
DNA: TGCGCCAGCAGCCAAGATCTAGGGGGACAAGAGACCCAGTACTTC

V: TRBV29-1
length: 13
D: .
J: TRBJ2-3
size: .
CDR3: CSVLIYSTDTQYF
DNA: TGCAGCGTTCTAATCTATAGCACAGATACGCAGTATTTT

V: TRBV9
length: 15
D: .
J: TRBJ2-7
size: .
CDR3: CASSVVAIILYEQYF
DNA: TGTGCCAGCAGCGTAGTAGCCATTATACTTTACGAGCAGTACTTC

V: TRBV7-9
length: 12
D: TRBD2
J: TRBJ2-1
size: .
CDR3: CASSLGGGEQFF
DNA: TGTGCCAGCAGCTTAGGCGGGGGTGAGCAGTTCTTC

V: TRBV27
length: 15
D: .
J: TRBJ2-1
size: .
CDR3: CASSFQGNSYNEQFF
DNA: TGTGCCAGCAGTTTTCAGGGGAACTCCTACAATGAGCAGTTCTTC

V: TRBV29-1
length: 13
D: .
J: TRBJ1-1
size: .
CDR3: CSVDRQDNTEAFF
DNA: TGCAGCGTTGATCGACAGGACAACACTGAAGCTTTCTTT

V: TRBV4-3
length: 17
D: TRBD2
J: TRBJ2-7
size: .
CDR3: CASSQDLKPSGSGEQYF
DNA: TGCGCCAGCAGCCAAGATCTTAAGCCTAGCGGGAGTGGAGAGCAGTACTTC

V: TRBV29-1
length: 12
D: .
J: TRBJ1-2
size: .
CDR3: CSVRGGNYGYTF
DNA: TGCAGCGTTCGTGGCGGGAACTATGGCTACACCTTC

V: TRBV2
length: 15
D: .
J: TRBJ2-2
size: .
CDR3: CASSEAGGNTGELFF
DNA: TGTGCCAGCAGTGAAGCGGGAGGGAACACCGGGGAGCTGTTTTTT

V: TRBV7-6
length: 18
D: TRBD2
J: TRBJ2-2
size: .
CDR3: CASSLWTSGRGNTGELFF
DNA: TGTGCCAGCAGCTTATGGACTAGCGGGAGGGGAAACACCGGGGAGCTGTTTTTT

V: TRBV10-2
length: 15
D: .
J: TRBJ2-1
size: .
CDR3: CASSGAESSYNEQFF
DNA: TGCGCCAGCAGTGGAGCTGAGAGCTCCTACAATGAGCAGTTCTTC

V: TRBV30
length: 13
D: TRBD2
J: TRBJ2-5
size: .
CDR3: CAWTGLALETQYF
DNA: TGTGCCTGGACCGGACTAGCGTTAGAGACCCAGTACTTC

V: TRBV30
length: 15
D: TRBD1
J: TRBJ2-1
size: .
CDR3: CAWSEDRTSYNEQFF
DNA: TGTGCCTGGAGTGAGGACAGGACCTCCTACAATGAGCAGTTCTTC

V: TRBV25-1
length: 13
D: .
J: TRBJ2-7
size: .
CDR3: CASSGELFYEQYF
DNA: TGTGCCAGCAGTGGTGAGCTCTTCTACGAGCAGTACTTC

V: TRBV4-1
length: 17
D: TRBD2
J: TRBJ2-1
size: once
CDR3: CASSHGSSGSSYNEQFF
DNA: TGCGCCAGCAGCCACGGCTCTAGCGGGAGCTCCTACAATGAGCAGTTCTTC

V: TRBV30
length: 13
D: TRBD1
J: TRBJ1-6
size: .
CDR3: CAWGGQYNSPLHF
DNA: TGTGCCTGGGGGGGACAGTATAATTCACCCCTCCACTTT

V: TRBV21-1
length: 15
D: .
J: TRBJ1-1
size: once
CDR3: CASIPDRVGNTEAFF
DNA: TGTGCCAGCATTCCGGACAGGGTGGGGAACACTGAAGCTTTCTTT

V: TRBV6-6
length: 13
D: .
J: TRBJ1-1
size: .
CDR3: CASSPGHGGEAFF
DNA: TGTGCCAGCAGCCCCGGACACGGTGGCGAAGCTTTCTTT

V: TRBV28
length: 15
D: .
J: TRBJ2-6
size: .
CDR3: CASSSRTDGANVLTF
DNA: TGTGCCAGCAGTTCCCGGACAGATGGGGCCAACGTCCTGACTTTC

V: TRBV15
length: 15
D: .
J: TRBJ2-6
size: .
CDR3: CATSRGGRGANVLTF
DNA: TGTGCCACCAGCAGAGGGGGCCGTGGGGCCAACGTCCTGACTTTC

V: TRBV27
length: 17
D: TRBD1
J: TRBJ1-3
size: .
CDR3: CASSSDGTGVPGNTIYF
DNA: TGTGCCAGCAGTAGCGACGGGACAGGGGTCCCCGGAAACACCATATATTTT

V: TRBV4-3
length: 14
D: .
J: TRBJ2-7
size: .
CDR3: CASSRTTGSYEQYF
DNA: TGCGCCAGCAGCCGAACGACAGGATCCTACGAGCAGTACTTC

V: TRBV10-2
length: 14
D: .
J: TRBJ1-2
size: once
CDR3: CASSDRGPNYGYTF
DNA: TGCGCCAGCAGTGATAGGGGCCCTAACTATGGCTACACCTTC

V: TRBV2
length: 15
D: TRBD2
J: TRBJ2-1
size: .
CDR3: CASNILAGVNNEQFF
DNA: TGTGCCAGCAACATACTAGCGGGAGTAAACAATGAGCAGTTCTTC

V: TRBV12-5
length: 14
D: .
J: TRBJ2-7
size: .
CDR3: CASGLVQSGQEQYF
DNA: TGTGCTAGTGGTTTGGTCCAATCAGGGCAGGAGCAGTACTTC

V: TRBV6-5
length: 13
D: .
J: TRBJ2-2
size: once
CDR3: CASSYSTPGELFF
DNA: TGTGCCAGCAGTTACTCGACTCCCGGGGAGCTGTTTTTT

V: TRBV19
length: 15
D: TRBD2
J: TRBJ2-1
size: once
CDR3: CASSKLAGDYNEQFF
DNA: TGTGCCAGTAGTAAACTAGCGGGGGACTACAATGAGCAGTTCTTC

V: TRBV5-4
length: 16
D: .
J: TRBJ2-1
size: .
CDR3: CASSPTIGFGGAEQFF
DNA: TGTGCCAGCAGCCCTACTATAGGGTTCGGGGGAGCGGAGCAGTTCTTC

V: TRBV7-6
length: 16
D: .
J: TRBJ1-2
size: once
CDR3: CASSPRIVAGPEGYTF
DNA: TGTGCCAGCAGCCCCAGGATTGTGGCAGGTCCCGAGGGCTACACCTTC

V: TRBV5-1
length: 17
D: TRBD2
J: TRBJ2-1
size: .
CDR3: CASSLTLAGVSYNEQFF
DNA: TGCGCCAGCAGCCTAACCCTAGCGGGAGTTAGTTACAATGAGCAGTTCTTC

V: TRBV9
length: 13
D: .
J: TRBJ2-6
size: .
CDR3: CASSVAGANVLTF
DNA: TGTGCCAGCAGCGTAGCGGGGGCCAACGTCCTGACTTTC

V: TRBV2
length: 15
D: TRBD2
J: TRBJ2-1
size: once
CDR3: CASEAGTSGMNEQFF
DNA: TGTGCCAGCGAAGCCGGGACTAGCGGGATGAATGAGCAGTTCTTC

V: TRBV6-1
length: 14
D: .
J: TRBJ2-2
size: .
CDR3: CASALPSNTGELFF
DNA: TGTGCCAGCGCGTTACCCTCGAACACCGGGGAGCTGTTTTTT

V: TRBV6-5
length: 13
D: .
J: TRBJ2-1
size: .
CDR3: CASSYVIDNEQFF
DNA: TGTGCCAGCAGTTACGTAATTGACAATGAGCAGTTCTTC

V: TRBV30
length: 15
D: .
J: TRBJ1-1
size: .
CDR3: CAWSAVGQRNTEAFF
DNA: TGTGCCTGGAGTGCCGTTGGCCAAAGGAACACTGAAGCTTTCTTT

V: TRBV30
length: 15
D: .
J: TRBJ1-3
size: once
CDR3: CAWSVYGTGGNTIYF
DNA: TGTGCCTGGAGTGTATACGGAACAGGGGGAAACACCATATATTTT

V: TRBV27
length: 15
D: TRBD2
J: TRBJ2-7
size: few
CDR3: CASSSPGLAINEQYF
DNA: TGTGCCAGCAGTTCTCCGGGACTAGCGATCAACGAGCAGTACTTC

V: TRBV7-3
length: 15
D: .
J: TRBJ2-3
size: .
CDR3: CASSSHRTSTDTQYF
DNA: TGTGCCAGCAGCTCGCATCGAACTAGCACAGATACGCAGTATTTT

V: TRBV6-4
length: 15
D: TRBD2
J: TRBJ2-1
size: once
CDR3: CASSLAGGRDNEQFF
DNA: TGTGCCAGCAGTTTAGCGGGAGGACGCGACAATGAGCAGTTCTTC

V: TRBV29-1
length: 12
D: .
J: TRBJ1-1
size: few
CDR3: CSPTQGNTEAFF
DNA: TGCAGCCCCACACAGGGTAACACTGAAGCTTTCTTT

V: TRBV30
length: 12
D: TRBD1
J: TRBJ2-7
size: .
CDR3: CAWTRDSYEQYF
DNA: TGTGCCTGGACCCGGGACAGTTACGAGCAGTACTTC

V: TRBV5-4
length: 12
D: .
J: TRBJ2-2
size: .
CDR3: CASKGGTGELFF
DNA: TGTGCCAGCAAAGGGGGCACCGGGGAGCTGTTTTTT